This T cell receptor beta chain was documented in a study of T-cell reconstitution after alpha-beta-depleted transplantation in children. The V gene's germline CDR1 is SQVTM and CDR2 ANQGSEA. This CDR3 has 12 residues. J gave up 1 base and V 6 bases, and 3 bases lay outside the gene matches. The library targeted TCRbeta and was prepared with unique molecular identifiers. Using its own MiXCR run on the PCR reads, TCRdb lists one record per CDR3 protein. This table has over 70,000 distinct CDR3 sequences, 6.5% to 8.5% appearing once. The clonotype originates from a human donor who donated a stem cell graft to a child with congenital amegakaryocytic thrombocytopenia. The V call is TRBV29-1, the J call TRBJ2-7, with 7 bases identical to TRBD1. The source material was PBMCs from the stem cell graft donor, sampled from the stem cell graft. CDR3 residues: CSVGTDSYEQYF. The CDR3 nucleotides are TGCAGCGTAGGGACAGATTCCTACGAGCAGTACTTC.